The clone carrying this T cell receptor beta chain has only one observation. Produced via immunoSEQ multiplex PCR; TCRdb's table is partial and in-frame only. In the table there are tens of thousands of clones, under 70% of which are singletons. These data come from a study of cytotoxic CD8 clonotypes in ibrutinib-treated CLL. Trimming took off 2 bases at V and 11 bases at J, with 16 bases between the two ends. This CDR3 spans 14 amino acids. Germline assignment: CDR1 MNHEY and CDR2 SMNVEV (reference sequence). The sample consisted of PBMCs, taken after 12 months of ibrutinib treatment. The origin of this receptor is a human donor with chronic lymphocytic leukemia. The chain carries TRBV27 and TRBJ1-5, with D tentatively TRBD1 (5 bases). CDR3 residues: CASSLRGSSGAQHF. DNA of the CDR3: TGTGCCAGCAGTTTACGGGGGTCTTCGGGGGCCCAGCATTTT.